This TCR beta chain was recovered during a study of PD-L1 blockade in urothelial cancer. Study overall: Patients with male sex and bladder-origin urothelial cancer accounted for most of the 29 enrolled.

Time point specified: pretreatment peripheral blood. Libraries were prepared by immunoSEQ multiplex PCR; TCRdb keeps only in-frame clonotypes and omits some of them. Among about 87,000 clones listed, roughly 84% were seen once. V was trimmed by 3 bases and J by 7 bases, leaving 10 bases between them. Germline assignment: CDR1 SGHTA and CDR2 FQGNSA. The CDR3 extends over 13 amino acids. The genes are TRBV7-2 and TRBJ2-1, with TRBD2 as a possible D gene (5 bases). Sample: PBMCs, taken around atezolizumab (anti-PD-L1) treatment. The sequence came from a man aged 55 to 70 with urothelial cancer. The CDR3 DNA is TGTGCCAGCAGCTTCGGGGTCAAGAATGAGCAGTTCTTC. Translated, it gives CASSFGVKNEQFF.